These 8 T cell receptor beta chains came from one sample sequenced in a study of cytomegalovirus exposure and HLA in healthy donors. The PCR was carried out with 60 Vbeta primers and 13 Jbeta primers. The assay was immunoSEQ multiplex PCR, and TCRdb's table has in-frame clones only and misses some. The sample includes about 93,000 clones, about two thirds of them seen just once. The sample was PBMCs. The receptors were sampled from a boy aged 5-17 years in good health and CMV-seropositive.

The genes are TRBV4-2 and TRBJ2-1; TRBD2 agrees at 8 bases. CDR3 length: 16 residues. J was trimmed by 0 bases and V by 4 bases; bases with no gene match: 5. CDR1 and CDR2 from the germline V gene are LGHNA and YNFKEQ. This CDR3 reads CASSPHSGDSYNEQFF. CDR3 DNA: TGTGCCAGCAGCCCCCATAGCGGGGACTCCTACAATGAGCAGTTCTTC.

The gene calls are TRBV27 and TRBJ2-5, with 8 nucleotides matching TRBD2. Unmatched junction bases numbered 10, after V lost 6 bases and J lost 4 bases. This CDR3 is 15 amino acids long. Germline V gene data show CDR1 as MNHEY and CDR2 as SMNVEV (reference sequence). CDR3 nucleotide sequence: TGTGCCAGCAGAACCAGCGGGAGAATGGGAGAGACCCAGTACTTC. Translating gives CASRTSGRMGETQYF.

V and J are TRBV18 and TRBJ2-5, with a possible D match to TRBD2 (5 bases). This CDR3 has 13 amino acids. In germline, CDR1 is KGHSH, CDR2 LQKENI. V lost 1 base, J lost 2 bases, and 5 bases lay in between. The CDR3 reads CASSPRLQETQYF. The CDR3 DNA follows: TGTGCCAGCTCACCACGACTACAAGAGACCCAGTACTTC.

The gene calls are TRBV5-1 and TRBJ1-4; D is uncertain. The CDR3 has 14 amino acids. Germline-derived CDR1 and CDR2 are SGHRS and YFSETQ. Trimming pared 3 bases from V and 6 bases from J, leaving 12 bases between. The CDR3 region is CASSSGKLDEKLFF. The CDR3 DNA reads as TGCGCCAGCAGCTCCGGGAAATTGGATGAAAAACTGTTTTTT.

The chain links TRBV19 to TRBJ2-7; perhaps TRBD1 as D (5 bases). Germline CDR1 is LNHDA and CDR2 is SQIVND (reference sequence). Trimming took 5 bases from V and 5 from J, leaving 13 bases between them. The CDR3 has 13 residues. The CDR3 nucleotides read TGTGCCAGTAGTCCCAGGGAACGGGACGAGCAGTACTTC. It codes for CASSPRERDEQYF.

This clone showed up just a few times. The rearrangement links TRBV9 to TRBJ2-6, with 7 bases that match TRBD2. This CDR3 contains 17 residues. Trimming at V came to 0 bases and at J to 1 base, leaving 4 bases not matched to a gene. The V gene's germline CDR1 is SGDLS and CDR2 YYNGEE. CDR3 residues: CASSVAGGRSGANVLTF. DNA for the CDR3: TGTGCCAGCAGCGTAGCCGGCGGGAGATCTGGGGCCAACGTCCTGACTTTC.

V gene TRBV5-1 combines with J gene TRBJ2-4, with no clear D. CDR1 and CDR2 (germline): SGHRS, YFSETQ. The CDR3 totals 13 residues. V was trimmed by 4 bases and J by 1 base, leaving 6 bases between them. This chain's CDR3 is CASSPGAKNIQYF. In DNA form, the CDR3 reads TGCGCCAGCAGCCCCGGGGCCAAAAACATTCAGTACTTC.

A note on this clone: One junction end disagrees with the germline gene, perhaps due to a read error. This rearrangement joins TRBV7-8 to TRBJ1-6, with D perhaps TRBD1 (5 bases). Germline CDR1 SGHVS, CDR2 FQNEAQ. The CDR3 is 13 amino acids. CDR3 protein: CASSLGRATPLPF. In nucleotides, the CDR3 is TGTGCCAGCAGCTTAGGCAGGGCCACCCCCCTCCCCTTT.